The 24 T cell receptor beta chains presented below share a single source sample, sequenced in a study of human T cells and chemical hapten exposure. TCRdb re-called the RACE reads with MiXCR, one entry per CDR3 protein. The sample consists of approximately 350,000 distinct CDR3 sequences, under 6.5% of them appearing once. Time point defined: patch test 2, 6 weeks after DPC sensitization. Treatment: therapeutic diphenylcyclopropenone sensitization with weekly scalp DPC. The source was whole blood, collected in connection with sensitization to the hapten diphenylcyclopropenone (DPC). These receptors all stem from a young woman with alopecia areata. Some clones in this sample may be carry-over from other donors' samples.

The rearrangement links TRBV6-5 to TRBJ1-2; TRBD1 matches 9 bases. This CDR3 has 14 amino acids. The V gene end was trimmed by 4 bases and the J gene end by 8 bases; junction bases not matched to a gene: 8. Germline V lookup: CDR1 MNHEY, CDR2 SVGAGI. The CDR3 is CASSSSGTGNGYTF. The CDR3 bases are TGTGCCAGCAGTTCCAGTGGGACAGGGAACGGCTACACCTTC.

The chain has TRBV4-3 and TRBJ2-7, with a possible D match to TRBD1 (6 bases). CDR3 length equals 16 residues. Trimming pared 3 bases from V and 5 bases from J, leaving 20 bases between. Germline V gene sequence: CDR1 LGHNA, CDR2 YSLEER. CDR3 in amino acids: CASSQELQGYGDEQYF. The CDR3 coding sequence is TGCGCCAGCAGCCAGGAGTTACAGGGTTACGGGGACGAGCAGTACTTC.

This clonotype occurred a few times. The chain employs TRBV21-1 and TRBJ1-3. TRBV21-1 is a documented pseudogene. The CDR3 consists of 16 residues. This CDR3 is CASPSSFAHSGNTIYF. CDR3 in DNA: TGTGCCAGCCCTTCTTCGTTTGCTCACTCTGGAAACACCATATATTTT.

CDR3 DNA: TGTGCCAGCAGTTTACGACAGCGTTATAATTCACCCCTCCACTTT. This sequence encodes CASSLRQRYNSPLHF. The genes are TRBV12-3 or TRBV12-4 and TRBJ1-6, with D perhaps matching TRBD1 (5 bases). The CDR3 spans 15 residues. Trimming took off 2 bases at V and 4 bases at J, with 9 bases between the two ends.

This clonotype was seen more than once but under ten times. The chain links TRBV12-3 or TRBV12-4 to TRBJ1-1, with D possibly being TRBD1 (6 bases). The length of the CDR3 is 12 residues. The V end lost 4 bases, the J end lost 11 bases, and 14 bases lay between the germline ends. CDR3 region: CASSSLDSTAFF. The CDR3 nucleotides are TGTGCCAGCAGTTCGTTGGACAGTACGGCTTTCTTT.

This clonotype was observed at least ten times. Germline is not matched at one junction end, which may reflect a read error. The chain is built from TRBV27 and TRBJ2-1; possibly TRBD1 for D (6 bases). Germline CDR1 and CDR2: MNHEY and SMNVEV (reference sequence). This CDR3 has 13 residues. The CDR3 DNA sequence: TGTGCCAGCAGTCCAACCCTACAGGGCCCCAGGCTCTTC. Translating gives CASSPTLQGPRLF.

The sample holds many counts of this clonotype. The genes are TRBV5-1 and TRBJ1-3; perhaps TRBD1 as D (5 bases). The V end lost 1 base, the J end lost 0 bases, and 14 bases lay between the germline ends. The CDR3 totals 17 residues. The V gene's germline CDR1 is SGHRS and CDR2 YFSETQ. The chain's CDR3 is CASSLKSGLSSGNTIYF. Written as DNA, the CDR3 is TGCGCCAGCAGCTTGAAGTCAGGGCTGAGCTCTGGAAACACCATATATTTT. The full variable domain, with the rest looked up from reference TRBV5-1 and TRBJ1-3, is KAGVTQTPRYLIKTRGQQVTLSCSPISGHRSVSWYQQTPGQGLQFLFEYFSETQRNKGNFPGRFSGRQFSNSRSEMNVSTLELGDSALYLCASSLKSGLSSGNTIYFGEGSWLTVV.

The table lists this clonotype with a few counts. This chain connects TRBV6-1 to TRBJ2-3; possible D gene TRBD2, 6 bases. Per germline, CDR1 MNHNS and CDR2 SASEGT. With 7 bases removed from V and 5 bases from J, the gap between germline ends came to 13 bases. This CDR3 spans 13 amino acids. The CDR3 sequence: CASTLDYQDTQYF. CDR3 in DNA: TGTGCCAGCACCTTGGACTACCAAGATACGCAGTATTTT.

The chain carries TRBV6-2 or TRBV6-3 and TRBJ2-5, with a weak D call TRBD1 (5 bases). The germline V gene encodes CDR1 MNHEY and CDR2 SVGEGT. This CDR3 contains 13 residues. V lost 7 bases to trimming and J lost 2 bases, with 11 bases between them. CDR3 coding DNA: TGTGCCAGCAAACAGACAGCACAAGAGACCCAGTACTTC. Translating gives CASKQTAQETQYF.

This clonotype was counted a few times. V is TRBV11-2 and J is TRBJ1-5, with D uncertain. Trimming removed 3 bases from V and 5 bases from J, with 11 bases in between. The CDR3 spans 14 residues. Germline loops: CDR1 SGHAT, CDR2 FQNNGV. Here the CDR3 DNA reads TGTGCCAGCAGCTTGGACGGGAGTTATCAGCCCCAGCATTTT. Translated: CASSLDGSYQPQHF.

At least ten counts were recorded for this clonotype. CDR3 residues: CASSWGPANTEAFF. The CDR3 region has the DNA TGTGCCAGCAGCTGGGGACCCGCGAACACTGAAGCTTTCTTT. The rearrangement uses TRBV5-6 and TRBJ1-1, with D maybe TRBD1 (5 bases). The CDR3 contains 14 residues. The germline V gene has CDR1 SGHDT and CDR2 YYEEEE. V dropped 3 bases and J dropped 1 base, with 10 bases sitting between them. Drawing the rest from reference TRBV5-6 and TRBJ1-1, the complete variable domain is DAGVTQSPTHLIKTRGQQVTLRCSPKSGHDTVSWYQQALGQGPQFIFQYYEEEERQRGNFPDRFSGHQFPNYSSELNVNALLLGDSALYLCASSWGPANTEAFFGQGTRLTVV.

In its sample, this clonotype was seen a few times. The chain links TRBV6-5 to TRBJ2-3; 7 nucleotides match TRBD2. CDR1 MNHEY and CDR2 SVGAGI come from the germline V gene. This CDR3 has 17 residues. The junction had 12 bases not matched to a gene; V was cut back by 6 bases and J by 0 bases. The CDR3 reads CASRPTASGLSTDTQYF. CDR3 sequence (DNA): TGTGCCAGCAGGCCCACGGCTAGCGGACTTAGCACAGATACGCAGTATTTT.

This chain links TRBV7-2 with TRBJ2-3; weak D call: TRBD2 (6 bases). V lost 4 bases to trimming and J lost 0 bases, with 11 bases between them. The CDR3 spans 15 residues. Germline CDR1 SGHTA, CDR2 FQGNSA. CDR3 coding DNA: TGTGCCAGCAGCTGGGACTTAACTAGCACAGATACGCAGTATTTT. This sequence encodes CASSWDLTSTDTQYF.

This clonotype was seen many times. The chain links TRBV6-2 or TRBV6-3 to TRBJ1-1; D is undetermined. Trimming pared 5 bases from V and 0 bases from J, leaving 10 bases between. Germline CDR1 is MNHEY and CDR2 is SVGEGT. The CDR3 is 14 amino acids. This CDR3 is CASSKEGLNTEAFF. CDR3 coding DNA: TGTGCCAGCAGTAAGGAGGGCTTGAACACTGAAGCTTTCTTT.

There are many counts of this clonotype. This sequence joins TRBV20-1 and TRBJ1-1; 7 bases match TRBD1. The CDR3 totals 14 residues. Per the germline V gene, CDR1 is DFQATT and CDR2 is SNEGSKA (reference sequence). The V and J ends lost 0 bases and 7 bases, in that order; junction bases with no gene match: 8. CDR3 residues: CSARDATGPDEAFF. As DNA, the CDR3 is TGCAGTGCTAGAGACGCGACAGGGCCGGATGAAGCTTTCTTT.

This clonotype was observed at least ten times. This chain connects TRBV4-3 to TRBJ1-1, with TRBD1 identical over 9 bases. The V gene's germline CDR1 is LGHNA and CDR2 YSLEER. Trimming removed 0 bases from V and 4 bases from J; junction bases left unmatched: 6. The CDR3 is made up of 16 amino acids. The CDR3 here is CASSQDGGQGATEAFF. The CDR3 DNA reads TGCGCCAGCAGCCAAGATGGGGGACAGGGCGCCACTGAAGCTTTCTTT.

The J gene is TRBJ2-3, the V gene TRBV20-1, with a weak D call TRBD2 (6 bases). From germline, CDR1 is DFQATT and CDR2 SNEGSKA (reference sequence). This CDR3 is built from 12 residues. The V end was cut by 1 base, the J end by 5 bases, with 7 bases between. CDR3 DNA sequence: TGCAGTGCTAGAGTGGGGGGAGATACGCAGTATTTT. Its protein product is CSARVGGDTQYF.

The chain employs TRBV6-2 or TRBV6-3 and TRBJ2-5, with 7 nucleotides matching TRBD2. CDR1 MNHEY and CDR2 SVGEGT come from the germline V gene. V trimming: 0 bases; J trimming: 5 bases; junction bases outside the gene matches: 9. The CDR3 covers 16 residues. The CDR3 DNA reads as TGTGCCAGCAGTTACTCGACTAGCAGGTTTACGGAGACCCAGTACTTC. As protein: CASSYSTSRFTETQYF.

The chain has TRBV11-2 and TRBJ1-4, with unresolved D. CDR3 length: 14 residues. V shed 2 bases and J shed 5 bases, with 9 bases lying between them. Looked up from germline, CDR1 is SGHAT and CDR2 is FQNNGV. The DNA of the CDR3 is TGTGCCAGCAGCTTACCCCCAGTGAATGAAAAACTGTTTTTT. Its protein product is CASSLPPVNEKLFF.

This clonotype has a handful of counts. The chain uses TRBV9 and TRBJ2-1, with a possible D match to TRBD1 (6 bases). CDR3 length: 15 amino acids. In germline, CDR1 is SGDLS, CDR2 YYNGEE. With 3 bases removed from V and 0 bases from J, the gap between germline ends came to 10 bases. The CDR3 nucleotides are TGTGCCAGCAGCGCCAGGGGAAGCTCCTACAATGAGCAGTTCTTC. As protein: CASSARGSSYNEQFF.

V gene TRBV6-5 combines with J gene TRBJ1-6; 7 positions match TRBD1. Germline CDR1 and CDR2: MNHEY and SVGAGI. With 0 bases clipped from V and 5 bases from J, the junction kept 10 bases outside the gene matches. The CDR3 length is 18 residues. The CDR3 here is CASSYSTPDRPDNSPLHF. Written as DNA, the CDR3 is TGTGCCAGCAGTTACTCGACGCCGGACAGGCCCGATAATTCACCCCTCCACTTT.

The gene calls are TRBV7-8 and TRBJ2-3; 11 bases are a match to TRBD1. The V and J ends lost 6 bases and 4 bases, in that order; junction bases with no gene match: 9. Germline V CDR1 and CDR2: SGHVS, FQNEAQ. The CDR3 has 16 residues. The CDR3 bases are TGTGCCAGCAGGTTACTGGGACAGGGGGGCGCAGATACGCAGTATTTT. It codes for CASRLLGQGGADTQYF.

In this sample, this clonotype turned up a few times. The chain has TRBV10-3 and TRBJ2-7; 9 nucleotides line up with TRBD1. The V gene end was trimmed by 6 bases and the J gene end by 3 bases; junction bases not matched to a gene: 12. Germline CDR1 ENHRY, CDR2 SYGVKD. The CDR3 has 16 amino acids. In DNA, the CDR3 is TGTGCCATCAGCTCCCCCACCACGGGACAGGGCTACGAGCAGTACTTC. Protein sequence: CAISSPTTGQGYEQYF.

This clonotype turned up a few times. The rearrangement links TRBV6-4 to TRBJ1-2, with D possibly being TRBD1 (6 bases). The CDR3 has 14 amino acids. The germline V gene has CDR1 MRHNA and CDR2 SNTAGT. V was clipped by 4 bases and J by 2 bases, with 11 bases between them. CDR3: CASSVLDSNYGYTF. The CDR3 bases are TGTGCCAGCAGTGTTTTGGACAGCAACTATGGCTACACCTTC.